This T cell receptor (beta chain) stems from a study of control samples from healthy donors and cancer patients. The data were produced by immunoSEQ multiplex PCR, yet TCRdb's version contains in-frame clones alone and is incomplete. This sample carries roughly 120,000 clones, 93% of them seen once, and the ten largest clones take roughly 1.7%. Trimming removed 1 base at V and 4 bases at J, with 10 bases between. CDR3 length: 14 residues. The germline gives CDR1 LGHDT, CDR2 YNNKEL (reference sequence). The clonotype was recovered from a man between 50 and 59 years old with head and neck cancer. Material for sequencing was PBMCs. This chain links TRBV3-1 (or the pseudogene TRBV3-2) with TRBJ1-1; no definite D call. This CDR3 reads CASSQAPPLTEAFF. CDR3 coding DNA: TGTGCCAGCAGCCAAGCTCCCCCCCTCACTGAAGCTTTCTTT.